This T cell receptor beta chain stems from a study of CD8 T cells in ankylosing spondylitis. Regarding the study as a whole: Disease-associated clones were CD8+ and fairly uncommon in peripheral blood. There was a TCR beta motif, made of several highly homologous variants, that appeared characteristic of ankylosing spondylitis blood.

TCRdb re-derived calls from the 5' RACE reads in MiXCR, one entry per CDR3 protein. The sample contains 650,000 to 800,000 distinct CDR3 sequences, over 15% of which appear only once. CDR3 length: 16 residues. Germline lookup yields CDR1 SGHTA and CDR2 FQGNSA. V was clipped by 5 bases and J by 0 bases, with 14 bases between them. This clonotype was recorded a few times. Its antigen is not known. This rearrangement joins TRBV7-2 to TRBJ1-5; no reliable D call. This receptor was identified in a male donor with ankylosing spondylitis. Material for sequencing was blood, either unsorted or a sorted T cell fraction (not recorded which). This CDR3 reads CASSMEARNSNQPQHF. The CDR3 DNA reads TGTGCCAGCAGCATGGAAGCCCGCAATAGCAATCAGCCCCAGCATTTT.